The 31 T cell receptor beta chains below all came from one sample that was sequenced in a study of blood T cells in healthy people across ages. For the second PCR, which ran for about 6 to 11 cycles, a sample-barcoded 5' primer and a J-beta primer mix were used. TCRdb re-called the 5' RACE reads with MiXCR, one entry per CDR3 protein. The table has 630,000 or so distinct CDR3 sequences, about 30% seen once. The specimen was blood. All receptors come from a woman aged 80 or over in good health.

The chain is built from TRBV4-1 and TRBJ1-1, with D unresolved. The germline CDR1 and CDR2 sequences are MGHRA and YSYEKL. Trimming removed 5 bases from V and 8 bases from J, with 15 bases in between. This CDR3 is 13 amino acids long. CDR3: CASSKSALREAFF. DNA of the CDR3: TGCGCCAGCAGCAAATCCGCCCTTAGGGAAGCTTTCTTT.

This clonotype was seen at least ten times. V gene TRBV28 combines with J gene TRBJ2-7; 8 bases map to TRBD1. Germline-derived CDR1 and CDR2 are MDHEN and SYDVKM. The length of the CDR3 is 16 residues. V trimming: 5 bases; J trimming: 0 bases; junction bases outside the gene matches: 9. CDR3 region: CASSGPDRVISYEQYF. The CDR3 DNA is TGTGCCAGCAGTGGCCCGGACAGGGTGATCTCCTACGAGCAGTACTTC.

The CDR3 protein is CSVERQGDEAFF. The CDR3 DNA follows: TGCAGCGTTGAGCGGCAGGGAGATGAAGCTTTCTTT. This sequence joins TRBV29-1 and TRBJ1-1, with D perhaps matching TRBD1 (5 bases). V lost 3 bases and J 7 bases, leaving 12 bases between the germline ends. Germline CDR1 is SQVTM and CDR2 is ANQGSEA. This CDR3 spans 12 amino acids.

This clonotype was seen at least ten times. The chain recombines TRBV7-3 with TRBJ2-3, with TRBD2 identical over 7 bases. The J segment lost 3 bases and the V segment lost 6 bases, leaving 9 bases of the junction unmatched. The CDR3 spans 15 residues. Germline V gene lookup returns CDR1 SGHTA and CDR2 FQGTGA. The CDR3 nucleotides read TGTGCCAGCAGGAAAGCTGGCGGGGGAACAGATACGCAGTATTTT. Its translation is CASRKAGGGTDTQYF.

The sample holds many counts of this clonotype. The CDR3: CASSYSPSDSSYNEQFF. CDR3 nucleotide sequence: TGTGCCAGCAGTTACTCGCCTAGCGATAGCTCCTACAATGAGCAGTTCTTC. The chain has TRBV6-2 or TRBV6-3 and TRBJ2-1; a weak D match, TRBD2 (6 bases). The germline V gene encodes CDR1 MNHEY and CDR2 SVGEGT. The V end was cut by 0 bases, the J end by 0 bases, with 12 bases between. The CDR3 loop spans 17 amino acids.

This clonotype was observed a handful of times. The gene calls are TRBV11-2 and TRBJ1-1, with D possibly being TRBD1 (5 bases). CDR1 and CDR2 (germline): SGHAT, FQNNGV. CDR3 length equals 15 residues. Trimming removed 5 bases from V and 1 base from J, with 14 bases in between. CDR3 amino acids: CASSHGGVPNTEAFF. The CDR3 bases are TGTGCCAGCAGCCATGGAGGGGTCCCGAACACTGAAGCTTTCTTT.

The chain is built from TRBV6-6 and TRBJ1-1; D not certain. Germline V gene lookup returns CDR1 MNHNY and CDR2 SVGAGI (reference sequence). This CDR3 region has 13 residues. Trimming left V 5 bases short and J 10 bases short, with 17 bases between. CDR3 bases: TGTGCCAGCAGTCCGGAGGGAGGATTCTCAGCTTTCTTT. This sequence encodes CASSPEGGFSAFF.

This clonotype was recorded at least ten times. The rearrangement joins TRBV25-1 to TRBJ1-2, with 7 positions matching TRBD1. The germline V gene encodes CDR1 MGHDK and CDR2 SYGVNS. V dropped 1 base and J dropped 5; count of bases not matched to a gene: 7. This CDR3 has 15 amino acids. CDR3 loop: CASSESGTDLYGYTF. The CDR3 nucleotides read TGTGCCAGCAGTGAATCAGGGACAGACCTTTATGGCTACACCTTC.

About this clonotype: A much larger clone lies a single base off, so this may be a read error. The rearrangement joins TRBV11-1 to TRBJ2-1; 7 positions match TRBD1. CDR3 size: 15 residues. The germline gives CDR1 SGHAT, CDR2 FQDESV (reference sequence). CDR3 DNA: TGTACCAGCAGCTCGACAGGGAGTAAGGGTAATGAGCAGTTCTTC. Its translation is CTSSSTGSKGNEQFF.

This clonotype was found a few times. The chain combines TRBV14 with TRBJ1-2, with TRBD1 matching over 7 bases. The CDR3 is 17 amino acids. CDR1 and CDR2 from the germline V gene are SGHDN and FVKESK. Trimming cost V 2 bases and J 0 bases; bases outside gene matches: 9. Here the CDR3 reads CASSQWGQGTANYGYTF. CDR3 nucleotide sequence: TGTGCCAGCAGCCAATGGGGCCAGGGGACAGCTAACTATGGCTACACCTTC.

The CDR3 reads CASSPGTGRNIQYF. CDR3 sequence (DNA): TGTGCCAGCAGCCCCGGGACAGGGAGGAACATTCAGTACTTC. The chain uses TRBV7-9 and TRBJ2-4, with 9 bases aligning to TRBD1. The CDR3 is 14 amino acids. The J segment lost 7 bases and the V segment lost 5 bases, leaving 6 bases of the junction unmatched. CDR1 and CDR2 from the germline V gene are SEHNR and FQNEAQ (reference sequence).

This sequence joins TRBV4-1 and TRBJ1-2; D remains ambiguous. Trimming took off 0 bases at V and 4 bases at J, with 12 bases between the two ends. Germline CDR1 MGHRA, CDR2 YSYEKL. The CDR3 is made up of 15 amino acids. The CDR3 sequence is CASSQEGSGGYGYTF. The CDR3 region has the DNA TGCGCCAGCAGCCAAGAAGGATCAGGCGGCTATGGCTACACCTTC.

The chain uses TRBV28 and TRBJ2-7; TRBD1 matches at 10 bases. CDR3 length: 18 residues. Trimming removed 6 bases from V and 3 bases from J; junction bases left unmatched: 17. Per germline, CDR1 MDHEN and CDR2 SYDVKM. As DNA, the CDR3 is TGTGCCAGCAGCCCGAACGCCCTCGGACAGGGGGAACTCTACGAGCAGTACTTC. Translating it yields CASSPNALGQGELYEQYF. The variable domain in full, completed from reference TRBV28 and TRBJ2-7, reads DVKVTQSSRYLVKRTGEKVFLECVQDMDHENMFWYRQDPGLGLRLIYFSYDVKMKEKGDIPEGYSVSREKKERFSLILESASTNQTSMYLCASSPNALGQGELYEQYFGPGTRLTVT.

This clonotype was counted ten times or more. The chain is built from TRBV5-1 and TRBJ2-7; TRBD1 aligns across 8 bases. This CDR3 region has 14 residues. Germline V gene sequence: CDR1 SGHRS, CDR2 YFSETQ. The V gene end was trimmed by 4 bases and the J gene end by 5 bases; junction bases not matched to a gene: 8. CDR3 nucleotides: TGCGCCAGCAGCCGGGTCTCGGACAGGGACGAGCAGTACTTC. Translating gives CASSRVSDRDEQYF.

J is TRBJ1-3 and V is TRBV27; D unclear. The germline V gene has CDR1 MNHEY and CDR2 SMNVEV (reference sequence). The CDR3 runs to 15 residues. Trimming stripped 5 bases from V and 0 bases from J, with 11 bases between. CDR3 sequence (DNA): TGTGCCAGCAGTACGAGGGCTAACTCTGGAAACACCATATATTTT. Amino acid sequence: CASSTRANSGNTIYF.

A word on this clonotype: With a much larger clone just one base away, this may be a read error. J is TRBJ1-4 and V is TRBV10-3; D uncertain. This CDR3 has 15 amino acids. CDR1 and CDR2 from the germline V gene are ENHRY and SYGVKD. The DNA of the CDR3 is TGTGCCATCAGTGAGTCCAGCAGCCCTAATGAAAAACTGTTGTTT. Translated, it gives CAISESSSPNEKLLF.

This clonotype was recorded a few times. Being one base from a much bigger clone, this may be a read error. The chain has TRBV29-1 and TRBJ2-1, with TRBD2 as a possible D gene (5 bases). V was trimmed by 3 bases and J by 13 bases, leaving 16 bases between them. The V gene's germline CDR1 is SQVTM and CDR2 ANQGSEA. The CDR3 covers 12 residues. This CDR3 is CSVESRGKTQFF. CDR3 DNA: TGCAGCGTTGAGAGCCGAGGGAAGACCCAGTTCTTC.

V is TRBV9 and J is TRBJ1-5; no clear D gene. Germline CDR1 and CDR2: SGDLS and YYNGEE. This CDR3 comprises 15 residues. The V and J ends lost 2 bases and 3 bases respectively, with 12 bases between them. Written as DNA, the CDR3 is TGTGCCAGCAGCGTGGGAGCGGCAACCAATCAGCCCCAGCATTTT. It translates to CASSVGAATNQPQHF.

This clonotype showed up many times. V gene TRBV4-2 combines with J gene TRBJ2-3; D gene uncertain. CDR1 and CDR2 from the germline V gene are LGHNA and YNFKEQ. CDR3 length equals 15 residues. V gave up 0 bases and J gave up 0 bases, with 7 bases separating them. The CDR3 spells CASSQDPRSTDTQYF. The DNA of the CDR3 is TGTGCCAGCAGCCAAGATCCCCGGAGCACAGATACGCAGTATTTT.

This clonotype was picked up a small number of times. This chain uses TRBV6-2 or TRBV6-3 with TRBJ1-5; 9 nucleotides match TRBD1. Germline values: CDR1 MNHEY, CDR2 SVGEGT. V shed 6 bases and J 11 bases; nucleotides not matched to a gene: 14. This CDR3 region has 15 residues. The CDR3 DNA sequence: TGTGCCAGCAGAAAACAGGGGGCAGGGACGGAGACCCAGCATTTT. Translated: CASRKQGAGTETQHF.

As to this clonotype: This may be a read error, as it is one base from a much larger clone. This chain uses TRBV6-5 with TRBJ1-4; 8 bases fit TRBD1. CDR1 and CDR2 from the germline V gene are MNHEY and SVGAGI. The CDR3 is made up of 15 amino acids. CDR3 in DNA: TGTGCCAGCAGTTACGGACAGGGTCGAAGTGAAAAACGGTTTTTT. Its translation is CASSYGQGRSEKRFF.

This clonotype was observed a handful of times. The chain uses TRBV30 and TRBJ2-7, with D unresolved. The CDR3 has 13 residues. Germline loops: CDR1 GTSNPN, CDR2 SVGIG (reference sequence). V was shortened by 3 bases and J by 3 bases, with 12 bases between the two germline ends. CDR3 residues: CAWSKNRNYEQYF. In nucleotides, the CDR3 is TGTGCCTGGAGCAAAAACAGAAACTACGAGCAGTACTTC.

This clonotype appeared many times. This chain joins TRBV20-1 and TRBJ1-2; 7 bases agree with TRBD1. The germline V gene has CDR1 DFQATT and CDR2 SNEGSKA (reference sequence). The CDR3 spans 15 residues. V lost 1 base to trimming and J lost 5 bases; unmatched junction nucleotides: 10. The DNA for the CDR3 is TGCAGTGCTAGAGGCTACAGGGGAAATTCATATGGCTACACCTTC. Its translation is CSARGYRGNSYGYTF.

This clonotype was detected many times. J is TRBJ2-7 and V is TRBV4-3; TRBD1 might be the D (5 bases). Trimming took 2 bases from V and 0 from J, leaving 11 bases between them. Germline V gene data show CDR1 as LGHNA and CDR2 as YSLEER. The CDR3 is 15 amino acids. CDR3 in DNA: TGCGCCAGCAGCCAACATCAGGGAACCTCCTACGAGCAGTACTTC. Protein sequence: CASSQHQGTSYEQYF.

Ten or more counts support this clonotype. This sequence joins TRBV7-8 and TRBJ2-7; D unresolved. V was pared by 7 bases and J by 7 bases, with 11 bases between. CDR3 length equals 11 residues. The germline V gene has CDR1 SGHVS and CDR2 FQNEAQ. DNA of the CDR3: TGTGCCAGCAAGCTAGGCCTGGAGCAGTACTTC. Residues: CASKLGLEQYF. Combining the CDR3 with reference TRBV7-8 and TRBJ2-7 gives the whole variable domain GAGVSQSPRYKVAKRGQDVALRCDPISGHVSLFWYQQALGQGPEFLTYFQNEAQLDKSGLPSDRFFAERPEGSVSTLKIQRTQQEDSAVYLCASKLGLEQYFGPGTRLTVT.

This clonotype was picked up many times. The chain combines TRBV28 with TRBJ2-4, with a possible D match to TRBD1 (6 bases). In germline, CDR1 is MDHEN, CDR2 SYDVKM. The CDR3 has 15 amino acids. V shed 5 bases and J shed 1 base, with 12 bases lying between them. The CDR3 nucleotides read TGTGCCAGCAGTCGCCCAGGGGCGGCCAAAAACATTCAGTACTTC. This encodes CASSRPGAAKNIQYF.

The chain joins TRBV7-9 to TRBJ2-7; 8 bases are a match to TRBD1. The CDR3 has 14 amino acids. Germline lookup yields CDR1 SEHNR and CDR2 FQNEAQ (reference sequence). Trimming took 3 bases from V and 3 from J; bases not matched to a gene: 4. The CDR3 DNA is TGTGCCAGCAGCTTTCCGGACAGGGTCTACGAGCAGTACTTC. Its protein is CASSFPDRVYEQYF.

Only a few counts were recorded for this clonotype. The chain joins TRBV3-1 to TRBJ2-7; 11 positions match TRBD2. Losses at the gene ends were 3 bases for V and 4 bases for J; bases not matched to a gene: 8. Germline CDR1 LGHDT, CDR2 YNNKEL (reference sequence). The CDR3 is 16 residues long. CDR3 bases: TGTGCCAGCAGCCACGGAATAGCGGGGGGGATATACGAGCAGTACTTC. Protein: CASSHGIAGGIYEQYF.

For the CDR3, the DNA is TGTGCCAGCAGTTTTCGGGTGAACACAGATACGCAGTATTTT. This encodes CASSFRVNTDTQYF. The genes are TRBV12-3 or TRBV12-4 and TRBJ2-3; no firm D call. Trimming took 3 bases from V and 2 from J, leaving 9 bases between them. This CDR3 is built from 14 residues.

This clonotype was observed a single time. V is TRBV6-1 and J is TRBJ1-6; 8 bases are shared with TRBD1. Germline lookup yields CDR1 MNHNS and CDR2 SASEGT. V gave up 6 bases and J gave up 1 base; unmatched junction bases: 5. This CDR3 region has 16 residues. CDR3 region: CASSLDRESYNSPLHF. CDR3 in DNA: TGTGCCAGCAGCTTGGACAGGGAATCCTATAATTCACCCCTCCACTTT.

This chain connects TRBV29-1 to TRBJ1-6, with a weak D call TRBD1 (5 bases). From germline, CDR1 is SQVTM and CDR2 ANQGSEA. This CDR3 comprises 14 residues. Trimming cost V 5 bases and J 7 bases, with 15 bases left between them. DNA for the CDR3: TGCAGCGTTCGGTGGGGACCGGGGAATTCACCCCTCCACTTT. Residues: CSVRWGPGNSPLHF.